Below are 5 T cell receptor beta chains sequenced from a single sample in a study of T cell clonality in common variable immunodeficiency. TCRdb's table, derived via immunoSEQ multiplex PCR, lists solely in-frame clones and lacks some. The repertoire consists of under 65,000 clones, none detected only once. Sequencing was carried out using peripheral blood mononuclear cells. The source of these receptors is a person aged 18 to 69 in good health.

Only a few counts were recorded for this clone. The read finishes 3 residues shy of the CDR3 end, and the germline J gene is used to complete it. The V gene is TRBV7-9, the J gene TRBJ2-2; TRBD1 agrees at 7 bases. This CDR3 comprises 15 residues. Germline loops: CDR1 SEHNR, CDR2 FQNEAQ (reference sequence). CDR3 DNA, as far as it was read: TGTGCCAGCAGGCTTAGGGGGCCCTATAATTCACCG. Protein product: CASRLRGPYNSP. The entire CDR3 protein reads CASRLRGPYNSPLFF.

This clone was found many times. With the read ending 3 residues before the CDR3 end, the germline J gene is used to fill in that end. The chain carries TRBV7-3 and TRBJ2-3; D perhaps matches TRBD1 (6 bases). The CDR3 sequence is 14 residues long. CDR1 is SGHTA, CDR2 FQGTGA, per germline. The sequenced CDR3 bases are TGTGCCAGCAGCTCCGTTGGGGGCCAAGAGACG. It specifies CASSSVGGQET. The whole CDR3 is CASSSVGGQETQYF.

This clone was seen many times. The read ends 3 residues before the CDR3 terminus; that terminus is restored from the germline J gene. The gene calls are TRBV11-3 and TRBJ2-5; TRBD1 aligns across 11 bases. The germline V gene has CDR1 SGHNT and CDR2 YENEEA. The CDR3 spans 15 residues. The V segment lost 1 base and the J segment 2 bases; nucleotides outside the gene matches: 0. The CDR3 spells CASSLGDRGQETQYF. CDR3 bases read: TGTGCCAGCAGCTTAGGGGACAGGGGGCAAGAGACC.

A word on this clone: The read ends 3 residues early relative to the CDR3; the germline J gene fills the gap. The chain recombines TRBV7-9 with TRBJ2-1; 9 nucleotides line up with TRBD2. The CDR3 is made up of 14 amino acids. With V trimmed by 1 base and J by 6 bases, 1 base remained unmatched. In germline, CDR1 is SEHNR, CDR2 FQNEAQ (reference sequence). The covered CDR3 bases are TGTGCCAGCAGCTTAGGCGGGGGGGCCAATGAG. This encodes CASSLGGGANE. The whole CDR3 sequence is CASSLGGGANEQFF.

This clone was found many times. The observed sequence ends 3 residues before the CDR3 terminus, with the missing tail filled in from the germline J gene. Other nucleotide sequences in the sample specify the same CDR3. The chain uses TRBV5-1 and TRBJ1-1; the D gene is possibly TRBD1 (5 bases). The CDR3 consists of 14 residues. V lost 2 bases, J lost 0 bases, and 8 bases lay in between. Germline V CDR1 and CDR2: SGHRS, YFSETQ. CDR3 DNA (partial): TGCGCCAGCAGCTTAACAGGCCTGAACACTGAA. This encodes CASSLTGLNTE. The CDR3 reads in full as CASSLTGLNTEAFF. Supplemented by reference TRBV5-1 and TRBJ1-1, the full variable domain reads KAGVTQTPRYLIKTRGQQVTLSCSPISGHRSVSWYQQTPGQGLQFLFEYFSETQRNKGNFPGRFSGRQFSNSRSEMNVSTLELGDSALYLCASSLTGLNTEAFFGQGTRLTVV.